This record concerns one TCR beta chain sequence. The data originate from a study of T cell responses to AZD1222 COVID-19 vaccine. Clones were read by immunoSEQ multiplex PCR, and TCRdb kept only the in-frame ones, dropping some. The table has under 200,000 clones, 70% to 90% seen once. CDR3 length: 14 residues. Deletions cut 6 bases from V and 7 bases from J, with 18 bases between. CDR1 and CDR2 (germline): LNHDA, SQIVND (reference sequence). This chain uses TRBV19 with TRBJ1-1; unclear D gene. The source is an adult who received the AZD1222 COVID-19 vaccine. Sequencing used peripheral blood, obtained 28 days after the second AZD1222 dose. The DNA for the CDR3 is TGTGCCAGTAGCCTTGTAGGGCGCCTCGATGAAGCTTTCTTT. This gives the protein CASSLVGRLDEAFF. Full variable domain (missing parts from reference TRBV19 and TRBJ1-1): DGGITQSPKYLFRKEGQNVTLSCEQNLNHDAMYWYRQDPGQGLRLIYYSQIVNDFQKGDIAEGYSVSREKKESFPLTVTSAQKNPTAFYLCASSLVGRLDEAFFGQGTRLTVV.